What follows are 22 T cell receptor beta chains derived from one specimen sequenced in a study of regulatory T cells in long-lasting Graves disease. Time point meaning: persistent/refractory GD, antithyroid drugs over 5 years with positive TRAb. Researchers made the TCR library from RNA that was extracted from PBMCs. Assembly of TCR beta libraries relied on iRepertoire HTBI primers together with Arm-PCR of CDR3 regions. TCRdb recomputed calls from the multiplex PCR reads with MiXCR, one row per CDR3 protein. The sample lists about half a million distinct CDR3 sequences; 20% to 25% were seen once. The source material was peripheral blood mononuclear cells (PBMCs), sampled when the disease was refractory, from a patient treated with antithyroid drugs. Receptor source: a female donor with Graves disease.

The chain couples TRBV10-3 to TRBJ1-5; unclear D gene. Germline CDR1 and CDR2: ENHRY and SYGVKD. Trimming pared 0 bases from V and 11 bases from J, leaving 8 bases between. The CDR3 loop spans 12 amino acids. This CDR3 reads CAISESGGTQHF. DNA for the CDR3: TGTGCCATCAGTGAGTCTGGCGGGACCCAGCATTTT.

A word on this clonotype: At one boundary the junction diverges from the germline segment, which might be a read error. The V call is TRBV5-1, the J call TRBJ1-1; weak D call: TRBD1 (6 bases). The germline gives CDR1 SGHRS, CDR2 YFSETQ. This CDR3 region has 14 residues. The CDR3 DNA follows: TGCGCCAGCAGCCAGGACAGTGGGAACACTGAAGCTCTCTTT. Encoded protein: CASSQDSGNTEALF.

Ten or more counts support this clonotype. CDR3 in amino acids: CASSNRQGSNQPQHF. CDR3 in DNA: TGTGCCAGCAGCAACCGACAGGGGAGCAATCAGCCCCAGCATTTT. The chain has TRBV11-2 and TRBJ1-5; 8 nucleotides align to TRBD1. This CDR3 contains 15 residues. Looked up from germline, CDR1 is SGHAT and CDR2 is FQNNGV. Germline trimming cut 5 bases from V and 1 base from J; bases unmatched to any gene: 4. The variable domain in full, completed from reference TRBV11-2 and TRBJ1-5, reads EAGVAQSPRYKIIEKRQSVAFWCNPISGHATLYWYQQILGQGPKLLIQFQNNGVVDDSQLPKDRFSAERLKGVDSTLKIQPAKLEDSAVYLCASSNRQGSNQPQHFGDGTRLSIL.

The CDR3 protein is CASSPTSGEYEQYF. Here the CDR3 DNA reads TGTGCCAGCTCACCGACTAGCGGGGAGTACGAGCAGTACTTC. The rearrangement uses TRBV18 and TRBJ2-7; the match to TRBD2 covers 11 bases. CDR1 and CDR2 from the germline V gene are KGHSH and LQKENI. The CDR3 has 14 residues. V trimming: 3 bases; J trimming: 4 bases; junction bases outside the gene matches: 2. Supplemented by reference TRBV18 and TRBJ2-7, the full variable domain reads NAGVMQNPRHLVRRRGQEARLRCSPMKGHSHVYWYRQLPEEGLKFMVYLQKENIIDESGMPKERFSAEFPKEGPSILRIQQVVRGDSAAYFCASSPTSGEYEQYFGPGTRLTVT.

The V and J genes are TRBV25-1 and TRBJ2-7; TRBD1 might be the D (6 bases). This CDR3 has 15 amino acids. V dropped 0 bases and J dropped 2 bases, with 11 bases sitting between them. The germline CDR1 and CDR2 sequences are MGHDK and SYGVNS. The CDR3 protein is CASSEYGRGPYEQYF. The CDR3 DNA sequence: TGTGCCAGCAGTGAATACGGCAGGGGTCCCTACGAGCAGTACTTC.

The chain employs TRBV7-2 and TRBJ2-5, with D perhaps being TRBD1 or TRBD2 (5 bases each). The CDR3 loop spans 15 amino acids. CDR1 and CDR2 (germline): SGHTA, FQGNSA. V was cut by 0 bases and J by 4 bases, with 12 bases left in between. For the CDR3, the DNA is TGTGCCAGCAGCTTAGCCGGGACCCTAAGAGAGACCCAGTACTTC. As protein: CASSLAGTLRETQYF.

V usage is TRBV20-1 and J usage is TRBJ2-7; D call uncertain. CDR1 and CDR2 (germline): DFQATT, SNEGSKA (reference sequence). The CDR3 contains 14 residues. Between the trimmed V and J ends, which lost 0 bases and 3 bases, there was a span of 12 bases. Here the CDR3 reads CSARDLGRVYEQYF. The CDR3 DNA sequence: TGCAGTGCTAGAGATCTGGGCAGAGTCTACGAGCAGTACTTC.

In this sample, this clonotype turned up many times. CDR3 sequence (DNA): TGCAGTGCTCAGGACGCCCAAGAAGCTTTCTTT. This gives the protein CSAQDAQEAFF. V usage is TRBV20-1 and J usage is TRBJ1-1; D call uncertain. Germline V gene lookup returns CDR1 DFQATT and CDR2 SNEGSKA (reference sequence). V lost 5 bases and J lost 8, with 12 bases in between. The CDR3 runs 11 residues.

Of note for this clonotype: A much bigger clone sits one base away, suggesting this may be a read error. The chain combines TRBV6-9 with TRBJ1-2; D remains ambiguous. From germline, CDR1 is MNHGY and CDR2 SVAAGI. CDR3 length: 15 amino acids. The CDR3 sequence is CASSYGRTTNCGYTF. In DNA, the CDR3 is TGTGCCAGCAGTTACGGCAGGACTACTAACTGTGGCTACACCTTC.

The sample holds many counts of this clonotype. This CDR3 reads CASSDMSSNYGYTF. DNA of the CDR3: TGTGCCAGCAGTGATATGAGCAGTAACTATGGCTACACCTTC. The V call is TRBV2, the J call TRBJ1-2; no definite D call. This CDR3 region has 14 residues. V was cut by 3 bases and J by 1 base, with 9 bases left in between. CDR1 and CDR2 from the germline V gene are SNHLY and FYNNEI.

Concerning this clonotype: The junction departs from germline at one end; a sequencing error may be responsible. This sequence joins TRBV9 and TRBJ2-3; D gene unclear. Germline CDR1 and CDR2: SGDLS and YYNGEE. This CDR3 has 13 amino acids. This CDR3 is CASGVDDTDTQYF. CDR3 sequence (DNA): TGTGCCAGCGGCGTAGACGACACAGATACGCAGTATTTT.

The chain employs TRBV5-5 and TRBJ1-2; D gene unclear. Germline V gene lookup returns CDR1 SGHKS and CDR2 YYEKEE (reference sequence). CDR3 length: 15 amino acids. The V end lost 0 bases, the J end lost 5 bases, and 14 bases lay between the germline ends. This chain's CDR3 is CASSLAPDLAYGYTF. The CDR3, as DNA: TGTGCCAGCAGCTTGGCGCCGGACCTCGCTTATGGCTACACCTTC.

Only a few counts were recorded for this clonotype. The genes are TRBV3-1 and TRBJ1-2; no firm D call. Germline V CDR1 and CDR2: LGHDT, YNNKEL (reference sequence). There are 12 residues in the CDR3. The V end was cut by 3 bases, the J end by 8 bases, with 10 bases between. The CDR3, as DNA: TGTGCCAGCAGCCATCGGTCCGGCGGCTACACCTTC. It encodes CASSHRSGGYTF.

The rearrangement joins TRBV9 to TRBJ2-7, with 9 bases matching TRBD1. J gave up 3 bases and V 7 bases, and 8 bases lay outside the gene matches. CDR3 size: 14 residues. Looked up from germline, CDR1 is SGDLS and CDR2 is YYNGEE. CDR3 in DNA: TGTGCCAGCTCTGGACAGGGGAATGACTACGAGCAGTACTTC. Its translation: CASSGQGNDYEQYF.

This clonotype has a handful of counts. The gene calls are TRBV20-1 and TRBJ1-5; D not resolved. Looked up from germline, CDR1 is DFQATT and CDR2 is SNEGSKA (reference sequence). The CDR3 extends over 13 amino acids. V was clipped by 3 bases and J by 3 bases, with 9 bases between them. DNA for the CDR3: TGCAGTGCTAGTTTCCAGAACAATCAGCCCCAGCATTTT. Protein: CSASFQNNQPQHF.

This clonotype was detected ten times or more. V gene TRBV28 combines with J gene TRBJ2-7, with D perhaps TRBD2 (7 bases). Germline CDR1 reads MDHEN; CDR2 reads SYDVKM. The CDR3 has 14 amino acids. Trimming shortened V by 7 bases and J by 7 bases, and 20 bases separated the two germline ends. CDR3 nucleotides: TGTGCCAGCACTCTGGGGGGGGCCCAGGGGGAGCAGTACTTC. Amino acids: CASTLGGAQGEQYF.

The rearrangement links TRBV6-2 or TRBV6-3 to TRBJ2-7; D may be TRBD1 (5 bases). With 6 bases removed from V and 3 bases from J, the gap between germline ends came to 9 bases. The CDR3 covers 12 residues. From germline, CDR1 is MNHEY and CDR2 SVGEGT. The CDR3 loop reads CASSARVYEQYF. The DNA of the CDR3 is TGTGCCAGCAGCGCCAGGGTCTACGAGCAGTACTTC.

The V call is TRBV9, the J call TRBJ2-2; D might be TRBD2 (5 bases). The CDR3 loop spans 15 amino acids. The V gene lost 0 bases and the J gene lost 7 bases, with 13 bases spanning the gap. CDR1 is SGDLS, CDR2 YYNGEE, per germline. In DNA form, the CDR3 reads TGTGCCAGCAGCGTAGGGACTCCGGATGGCGGGGAGCTGTTTTTT. It encodes CASSVGTPDGGELFF.

The chain recombines TRBV7-3 with TRBJ2-2; a weak D match, TRBD2 (5 bases). This CDR3 contains 16 residues. The V gene lost 4 bases and the J gene lost 0 bases, with 12 bases spanning the gap. From germline, CDR1 is SGHTA and CDR2 FQGTGA. The CDR3 sequence: CASSSLAGTNTGELFF. The CDR3 DNA sequence: TGTGCCAGCAGCTCCCTCGCCGGGACGAACACCGGGGAGCTGTTTTTT.

The chain is built from TRBV7-2 and TRBJ2-7; D uncertain. Trimming pared 5 bases from V and 7 bases from J, leaving 15 bases between. CDR3 size: 13 residues. Germline V lookup: CDR1 SGHTA, CDR2 FQGNSA. The CDR3 region is CASSPQAYGEQYF. The CDR3 nucleotides read TGTGCCAGCAGCCCTCAGGCCTATGGGGAGCAGTACTTC.

The V call is TRBV20-1, the J call TRBJ1-1; perhaps TRBD1 as D (6 bases). The ends were cut back, 0 bases at V and 3 bases at J, with 14 bases in the middle. The CDR3 has 15 amino acids. Germline CDR1 reads DFQATT; CDR2 reads SNEGSKA (reference sequence). The CDR3: CSARDIGGADTEAFF. The CDR3 nucleotides read TGCAGTGCTAGAGATATCGGGGGCGCAGACACTGAAGCTTTCTTT.

This chain links TRBV7-2 with TRBJ1-1; TRBD1 is a possible D gene (5 bases). The CDR3 contains 14 residues. Trimming cost V 1 base and J 11 bases, with 17 bases left between them. CDR1 is SGHTA and CDR2 is FQGNSA in the germline V gene. The DNA for the CDR3 is TGTGCCAGCAGCTTAGTCGGATTCCAGGGATGGGCTTTCTTT. Its translation: CASSLVGFQGWAFF. The full variable domain, with the rest looked up from reference TRBV7-2 and TRBJ1-1, is GAGVSQSPSNKVTEKGKDVELRCDPISGHTALYWYRQSLGQGLEFLIYFQGNSAPDKSGLPSDRFSAERTGGSVSTLTIQRTQQEDSAVYLCASSLVGFQGWAFFGQGTRLTVV.